Listed below are T cell receptor beta chains from one sample, sequenced in a study of blood T cell repertoires in COVID-19. Assay: immunoSEQ multiplex PCR; the TCRdb copy retains only in-frame clones and omits some. This sample has around 310,000 clones, with nearly 90% found just once. Sequenced sample: peripheral blood. Receptor source: a woman aged 40 to 50 with COVID-19, enrolled during active disease. The CDR3 runs from the conserved cysteine through the conserved F or W. Fields, in order: V gene, CDR3 protein.

v_gene: TRBV12-5; CDR3aa: CASGPGTGAGQETQYF
v_gene: TRBV27; CDR3aa: CASSPQGQITDTQYF
v_gene: TRBV5-1; CDR3aa: CASSKERGLYEQYF
v_gene: TRBV5-8; CDR3aa: CASSLVVGTSYNEQFF
v_gene: TRBV2; CDR3aa: CASSDGLGQGMSKNIQYF
v_gene: TRBV27; CDR3aa: CASSLFPGGQGSGYTF
v_gene: TRBV5-1; CDR3aa: CASSLAFAGGQETQYF
v_gene: TRBV7-2; CDR3aa: CASSLRGQNTGELFF
v_gene: TRBV19; CDR3aa: CASSIDVRLAGGETQYF
v_gene: TRBV18; CDR3aa: CASSSTGSYEQYF
v_gene: TRBV5-1; CDR3aa: CASSPGLAGVLAGELFF
v_gene: TRBV28; CDR3aa: CASSLRARGQETQYF
v_gene: TRBV5-1; CDR3aa: CASSLAGVGETQYF
v_gene: TRBV14; CDR3aa: CASSPGQGAGPWTEAFF
v_gene: TRBV11-2; CDR3aa: CASSSTIRETQYF
v_gene: TRBV27; CDR3aa: CASSRTGGWQPQHF
v_gene: TRBV29-1; CDR3aa: CSVETSGRIGQYF
v_gene: TRBV9; CDR3aa: CASSVAGGRGETQYF
v_gene: TRBV5-1; CDR3aa: CASSLVGTSTDTQYF
v_gene: TRBV28; CDR3aa: CASSFSGGAGNTIYF
v_gene: TRBV7-9; CDR3aa: CASSAGTGLAGYSYEQYF
v_gene: TRBV11-2; CDR3aa: CASSSQGTNEKLFF
v_gene: TRBV4-1; CDR3aa: CASSQVLWEYEQYF
v_gene: TRBV12-3/TRBV12-4; CDR3aa: CASRTGPYEQYF
v_gene: TRBV7-8; CDR3aa: CASSLALGTSNGYTF
v_gene: TRBV6-2/TRBV6-3; CDR3aa: CASSYPGQGVGAFF
v_gene: TRBV4-3; CDR3aa: CASSQDRRGFNSPLHF
v_gene: TRBV30; CDR3aa: CAWSVAGGTEAFF
v_gene: TRBV9; CDR3aa: CASSVYGSSYEQYF
v_gene: TRBV21-1; CDR3aa: CASTRQGCFYEQYF
v_gene: TRBV5-8; CDR3aa: CASSSRQADLSDTQYF
v_gene: TRBV18; CDR3aa: CASSSTGDNTEAFF
v_gene: TRBV28; CDR3aa: CASIELSGGGNTIYF
v_gene: TRBV5-8; CDR3aa: CASSTGQGLYNEQFF
v_gene: TRBV28; CDR3aa: CASTQTMEAFF
v_gene: TRBV19; CDR3aa: CASSPGTRYYGYTF
v_gene: TRBV18; CDR3aa: CASSPPTGVNTEAFF
v_gene: TRBV28; CDR3aa: CASSTPWTAKNTEAFF
v_gene: TRBV3-1/TRBV3-2; CDR3aa: CASSRGLSGNTIYF
v_gene: TRBV6-1; CDR3aa: CASSEGTVRGSGNQPQHF
v_gene: TRBV27; CDR3aa: CASSLERASYNEQFF
v_gene: TRBV11-2; CDR3aa: CASSLGTLAGEGETQYF
v_gene: TRBV7-9; CDR3aa: CASSHRENTEAFF
v_gene: TRBV7-2; CDR3aa: CASSSGTVPGSPLHF
v_gene: TRBV5-6; CDR3aa: CASSFGQGNQPQHF
v_gene: TRBV5-6; CDR3aa: CASSLVVGTGFEKLFF
v_gene: TRBV3-1/TRBV3-2; CDR3aa: CASSPAGQGTQPQHF
v_gene: TRBV6-6; CDR3aa: CASMTGDGQPQHF
v_gene: TRBV28; CDR3aa: CASIGGTGRMEKLFF
v_gene: TRBV15; CDR3aa: CATSRLAGGSYEQYF
v_gene: TRBV9; CDR3aa: CASSEGVNPYGYTF
v_gene: TRBV5-1; CDR3aa: CASSSGLASHTGELFF
v_gene: TRBV14; CDR3aa: CASSQDAPADEQFF